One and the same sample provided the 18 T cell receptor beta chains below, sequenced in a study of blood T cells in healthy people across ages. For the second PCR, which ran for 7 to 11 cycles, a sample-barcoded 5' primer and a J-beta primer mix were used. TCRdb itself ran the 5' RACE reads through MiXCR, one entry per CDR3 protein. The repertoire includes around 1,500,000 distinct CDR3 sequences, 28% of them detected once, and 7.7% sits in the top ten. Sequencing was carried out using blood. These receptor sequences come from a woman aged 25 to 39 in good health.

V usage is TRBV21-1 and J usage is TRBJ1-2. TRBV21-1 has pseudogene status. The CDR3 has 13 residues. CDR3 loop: CASRGAGGCGYTF. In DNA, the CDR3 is TGTGCCAGCAGAGGAGCAGGAGGCTGTGGCTACACCTTC.

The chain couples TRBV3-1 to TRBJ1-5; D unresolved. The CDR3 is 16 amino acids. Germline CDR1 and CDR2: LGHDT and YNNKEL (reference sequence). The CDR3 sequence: CATTPSRLRRNQPQHF. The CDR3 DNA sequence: TGTGCGACCACCCCCAGCCGATTGAGGCGCAATCAGCCCCAGCATTTT.

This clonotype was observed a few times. The CDR3 coding sequence is TGTGCCAGCAGCCAAAACGTAGAGACCCAGTACTTC. Its translation is CASSQNVETQYF. The chain employs TRBV3-1 and TRBJ2-5; D is undetermined. The CDR3 has 12 amino acids. CDR1 and CDR2 from the germline V gene are LGHDT and YNNKEL (reference sequence). V was pared by 2 bases and J by 4 bases, with 5 bases between.

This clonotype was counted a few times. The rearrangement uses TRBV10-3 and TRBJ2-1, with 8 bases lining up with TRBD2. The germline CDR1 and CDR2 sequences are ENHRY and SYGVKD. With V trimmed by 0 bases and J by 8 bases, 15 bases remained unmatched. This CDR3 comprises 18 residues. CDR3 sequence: CAISESRGRTGGPYEQFF. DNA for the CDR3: TGTGCCATCAGTGAGTCGAGGGGTAGGACGGGAGGGCCCTATGAGCAGTTCTTC.

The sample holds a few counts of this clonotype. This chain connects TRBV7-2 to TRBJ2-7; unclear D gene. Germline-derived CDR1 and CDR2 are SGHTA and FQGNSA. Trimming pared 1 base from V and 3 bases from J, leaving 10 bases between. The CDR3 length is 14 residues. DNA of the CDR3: TGTGCCAGCAGCTTAGGATTTTCGTACTACGAGCAGTACTTC. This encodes CASSLGFSYYEQYF.

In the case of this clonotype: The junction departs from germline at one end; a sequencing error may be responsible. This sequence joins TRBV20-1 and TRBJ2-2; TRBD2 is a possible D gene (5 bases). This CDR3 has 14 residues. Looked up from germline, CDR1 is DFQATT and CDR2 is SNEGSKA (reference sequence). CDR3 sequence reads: CIARERANTGELFF. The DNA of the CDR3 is TGCATTGCTAGAGAGAGGGCGAACACCGGGGAGCTGTTTTTT.

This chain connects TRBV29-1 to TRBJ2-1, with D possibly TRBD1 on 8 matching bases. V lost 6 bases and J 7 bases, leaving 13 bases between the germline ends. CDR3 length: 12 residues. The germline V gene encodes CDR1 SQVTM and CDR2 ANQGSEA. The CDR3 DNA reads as TGCAGCGTGAACAGGGGGGGAAATGAGCAGTTCTTC. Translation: CSVNRGGNEQFF.

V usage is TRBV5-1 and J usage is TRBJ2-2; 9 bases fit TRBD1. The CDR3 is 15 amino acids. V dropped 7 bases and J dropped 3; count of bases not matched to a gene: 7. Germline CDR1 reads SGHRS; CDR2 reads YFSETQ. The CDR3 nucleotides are TGCGCCAGCGGTACGGGGGACAGGGACACCGGGGAGCTGTTTTTT. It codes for CASGTGDRDTGELFF.

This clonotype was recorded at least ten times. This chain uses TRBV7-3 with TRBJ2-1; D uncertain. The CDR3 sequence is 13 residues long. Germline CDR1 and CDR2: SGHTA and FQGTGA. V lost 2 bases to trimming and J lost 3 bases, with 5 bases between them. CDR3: CASSLSVYNEQFF. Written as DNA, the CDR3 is TGTGCCAGCAGCTTATCGGTCTACAATGAGCAGTTCTTC.

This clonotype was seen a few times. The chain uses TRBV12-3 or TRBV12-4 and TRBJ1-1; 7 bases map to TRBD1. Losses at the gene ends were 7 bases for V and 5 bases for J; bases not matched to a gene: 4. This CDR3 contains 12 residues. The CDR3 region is CASTDRVTEAFF. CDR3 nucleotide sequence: TGTGCCAGCACCGACAGGGTTACTGAAGCTTTCTTT.

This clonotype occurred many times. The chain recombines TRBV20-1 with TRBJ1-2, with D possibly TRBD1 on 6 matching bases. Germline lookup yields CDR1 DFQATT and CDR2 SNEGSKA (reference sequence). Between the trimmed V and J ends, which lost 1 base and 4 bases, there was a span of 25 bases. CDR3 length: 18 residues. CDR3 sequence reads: CSARVRGGGLVRSYGYTF. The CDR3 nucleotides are TGCAGTGCTAGAGTCAGAGGCGGGGGCTTGGTCCGTTCCTATGGCTACACCTTC.

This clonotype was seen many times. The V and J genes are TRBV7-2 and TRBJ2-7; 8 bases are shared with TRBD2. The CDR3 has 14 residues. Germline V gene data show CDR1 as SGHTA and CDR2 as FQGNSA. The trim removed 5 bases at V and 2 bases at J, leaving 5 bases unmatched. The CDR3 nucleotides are TGTGCCAGCAGCCAAAGCGGGGGCCCCTACGAGCAGTACTTC. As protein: CASSQSGGPYEQYF.

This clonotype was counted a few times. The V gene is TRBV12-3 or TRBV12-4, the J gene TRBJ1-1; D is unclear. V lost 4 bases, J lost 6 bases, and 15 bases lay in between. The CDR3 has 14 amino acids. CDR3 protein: CASSYDGVEAEAFF. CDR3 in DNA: TGTGCCAGCAGTTATGACGGGGTTGAGGCTGAAGCTTTCTTT.

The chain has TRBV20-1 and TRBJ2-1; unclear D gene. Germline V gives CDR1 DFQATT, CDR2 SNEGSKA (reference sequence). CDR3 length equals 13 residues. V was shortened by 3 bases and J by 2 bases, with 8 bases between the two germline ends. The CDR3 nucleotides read TGCAGTGCTAGCCCGAGACCCTACAATGAGCAGTTCTTC. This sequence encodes CSASPRPYNEQFF.

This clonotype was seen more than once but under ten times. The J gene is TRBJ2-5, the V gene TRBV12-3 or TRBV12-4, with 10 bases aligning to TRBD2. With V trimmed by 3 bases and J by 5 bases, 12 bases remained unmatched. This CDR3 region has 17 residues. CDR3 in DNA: TGTGCCAGCAGTTTTCGAGGGAGCGGGAGGGCCTCGGAGACCCAGTACTTC. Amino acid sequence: CASSFRGSGRASETQYF.

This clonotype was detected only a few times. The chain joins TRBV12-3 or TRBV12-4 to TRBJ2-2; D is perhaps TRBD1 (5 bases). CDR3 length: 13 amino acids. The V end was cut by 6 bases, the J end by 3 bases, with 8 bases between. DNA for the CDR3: TGTGCCAGCAGCCGCAGGGACACCGGGGAGCTGTTTTTT. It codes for CASSRRDTGELFF.

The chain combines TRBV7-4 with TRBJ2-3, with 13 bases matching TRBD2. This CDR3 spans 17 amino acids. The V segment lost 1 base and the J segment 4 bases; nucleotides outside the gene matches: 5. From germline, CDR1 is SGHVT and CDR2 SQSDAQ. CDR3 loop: CASSLVRGLAGPDTQYF. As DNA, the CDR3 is TGTGCCAGCAGCTTAGTAAGGGGACTAGCGGGACCAGATACGCAGTATTTT.

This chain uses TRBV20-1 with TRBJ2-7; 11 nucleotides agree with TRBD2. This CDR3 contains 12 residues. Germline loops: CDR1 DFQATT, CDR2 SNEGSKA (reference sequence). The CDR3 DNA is TGCAGGGCGGGTAGCGGGAGGGAAGAGCAGTACTTC. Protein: CRAGSGREEQYF.